This TCR beta chain came from a study of T cells in Graves' hyperthyroidism and ophthalmopathy. Study results and limitations: Ophthalmopathy was model-predicted a median approximately 6.9 months pre-onset.

V lost 0 bases, J lost 6 bases, and 9 bases lay in between. The CDR3 is 13 amino acids. Looked up from germline, CDR1 is ENHRY and CDR2 is SYGVKD. Any patient presenting with uncontrolled infection, other autoimmune disease, pregnancy or lactation was left out. RNA transcripts were the template for amplifying TCR beta CDR3 regions. Initially, a first-round RT-PCR of the TCR CDR3 employed the HTBI primer set. In TCRdb, the multiplex PCR reads were re-called with MiXCR into one record per CDR3 protein. The sample consists of approximately 610,000 distinct CDR3 sequences, roughly 15% of them appearing once. This clonotype has more than one count but fewer than ten. Its specificity is not known.

The chain carries TRBV10-3 and TRBJ2-7, with D unresolved. Input material: blood. The receptor's source is a woman in her forties with Graves' ophthalmopathy. CDR3 nucleotides: TGTGCCATCAGTGAGTCAGTGGTTTCCGAGCAGTACTTC. Protein sequence: CAISESVVSEQYF.